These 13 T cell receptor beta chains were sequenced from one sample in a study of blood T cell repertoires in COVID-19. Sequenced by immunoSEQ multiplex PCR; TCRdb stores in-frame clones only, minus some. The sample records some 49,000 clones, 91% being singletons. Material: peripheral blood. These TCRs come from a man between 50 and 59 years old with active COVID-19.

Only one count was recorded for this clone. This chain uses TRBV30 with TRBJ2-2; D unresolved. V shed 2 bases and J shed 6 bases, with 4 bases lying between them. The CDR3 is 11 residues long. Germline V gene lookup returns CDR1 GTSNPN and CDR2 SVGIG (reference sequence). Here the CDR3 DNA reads TGTGCCTGGAGTTTAGCCGGGGAGCTGTTTTTT. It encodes CAWSLAGELFF. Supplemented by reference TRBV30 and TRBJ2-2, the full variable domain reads SQTIHQWPATLVQPVGSPLSLECTVEGTSNPNLYWYRQAAGRGLQLLFYSVGIGQISSEVPQNLSASRPQDRQFILSSKKLLLSDSGFYLCAWSLAGELFFGEGSRLTVL.

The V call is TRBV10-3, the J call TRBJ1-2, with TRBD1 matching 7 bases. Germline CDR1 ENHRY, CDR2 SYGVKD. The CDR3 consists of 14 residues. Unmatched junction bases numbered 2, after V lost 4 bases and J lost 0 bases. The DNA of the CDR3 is TGTGCCATCAGTGGGACAGGCTCTAACTATGGCTACACCTTC. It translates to CAISGTGSNYGYTF.

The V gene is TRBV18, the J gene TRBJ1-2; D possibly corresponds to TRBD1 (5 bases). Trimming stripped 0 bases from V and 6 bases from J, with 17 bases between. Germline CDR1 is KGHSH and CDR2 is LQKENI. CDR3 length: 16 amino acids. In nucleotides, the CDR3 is TGTGCCAGCTCACCACCGGCTAGGGCAGGGTATGATGGCTACACCTTC. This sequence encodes CASSPPARAGYDGYTF.

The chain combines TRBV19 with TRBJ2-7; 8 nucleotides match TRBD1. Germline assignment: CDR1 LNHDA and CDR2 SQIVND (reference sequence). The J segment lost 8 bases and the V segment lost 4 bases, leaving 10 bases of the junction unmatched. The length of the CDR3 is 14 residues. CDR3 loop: CASSTTGGRSKQYF. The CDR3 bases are TGTGCCAGTAGTACAACAGGGGGACGCAGTAAGCAGTACTTC.

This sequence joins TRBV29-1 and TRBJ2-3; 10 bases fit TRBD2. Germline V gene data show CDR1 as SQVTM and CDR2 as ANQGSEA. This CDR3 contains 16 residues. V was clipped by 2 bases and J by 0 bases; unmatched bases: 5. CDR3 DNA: TGCAGCGTTGAACTAGGACTAGCGGAAAGCACAGATACGCAGTATTTT. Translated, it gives CSVELGLAESTDTQYF.

CDR3: CASRGSSSYNEQFF. The CDR3 DNA reads TGCGCCAGCCGTGGGTCTAGCTCCTACAATGAGCAGTTCTTC. The gene calls are TRBV4-3 and TRBJ2-1; D is ambiguous. Trimming stripped 8 bases from V and 0 bases from J, with 11 bases between. Germline loops: CDR1 LGHNA, CDR2 YSLEER. The CDR3 is 14 residues long.

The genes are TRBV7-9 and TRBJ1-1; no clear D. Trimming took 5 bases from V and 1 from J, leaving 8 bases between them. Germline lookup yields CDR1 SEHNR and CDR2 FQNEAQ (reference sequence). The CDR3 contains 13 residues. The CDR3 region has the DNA TGTGCCAGCAGCATAAGAGCGAACACTGAAGCTTTCTTT. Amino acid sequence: CASSIRANTEAFF.

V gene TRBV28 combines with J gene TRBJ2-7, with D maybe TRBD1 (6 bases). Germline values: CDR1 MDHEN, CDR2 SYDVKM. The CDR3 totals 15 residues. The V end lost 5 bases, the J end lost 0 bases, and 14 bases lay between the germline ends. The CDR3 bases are TGTGCCAGCAGTCTCCCCCGGACAGTCTCCTACGAGCAGTACTTC. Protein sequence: CASSLPRTVSYEQYF.

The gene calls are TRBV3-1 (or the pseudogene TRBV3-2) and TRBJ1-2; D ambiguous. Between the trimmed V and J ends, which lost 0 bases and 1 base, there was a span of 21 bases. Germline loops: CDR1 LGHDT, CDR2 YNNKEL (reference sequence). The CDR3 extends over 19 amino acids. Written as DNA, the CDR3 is TGTGCCAGCAGCCAAGAAAGTCGGGCACTGACGGAGGATAACTATGGCTACACCTTC. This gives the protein CASSQESRALTEDNYGYTF.

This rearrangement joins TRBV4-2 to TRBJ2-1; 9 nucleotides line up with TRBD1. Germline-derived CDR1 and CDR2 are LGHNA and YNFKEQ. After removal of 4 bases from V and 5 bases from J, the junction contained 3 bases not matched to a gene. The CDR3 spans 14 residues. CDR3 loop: CASSLGTGNNEQFF. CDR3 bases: TGTGCCAGCAGCCTCGGGACAGGGAACAATGAGCAGTTCTTC.

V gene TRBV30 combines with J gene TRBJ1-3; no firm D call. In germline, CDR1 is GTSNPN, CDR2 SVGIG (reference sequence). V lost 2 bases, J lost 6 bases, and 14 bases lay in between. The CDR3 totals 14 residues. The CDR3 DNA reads TGTGCCTGGAGTTTGGCGGGCGGAAAAAACACCATATATTTT. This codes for CAWSLAGGKNTIYF.

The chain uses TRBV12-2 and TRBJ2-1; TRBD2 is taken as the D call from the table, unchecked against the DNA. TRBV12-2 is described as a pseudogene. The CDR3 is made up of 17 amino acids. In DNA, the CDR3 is TGTGCAAGTCGCCCCCTCAGGTGGGGGGGATTGGCATATGAGCAGTTCTTC. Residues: CASRPLRWGGLAYEQFF.

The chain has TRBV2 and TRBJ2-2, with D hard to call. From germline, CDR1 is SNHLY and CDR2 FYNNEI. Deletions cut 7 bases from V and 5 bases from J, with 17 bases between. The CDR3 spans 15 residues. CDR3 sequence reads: CASTFTEPGTGELFF. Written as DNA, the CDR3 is TGTGCCAGCACTTTTACGGAACCCGGGACCGGGGAGCTGTTTTTT.